This passage covers 23 T cell receptor beta chains from one sample sequenced in a study of T cell responses to AZD1222 COVID-19 vaccine. Clones were read by immunoSEQ multiplex PCR, and TCRdb kept only the in-frame ones, dropping some. Of roughly 97,000 clones in the sample, approximately 89% were seen once. Here the sequenced sample was peripheral blood, taken on day 0 of AZD1222 vaccination. Every receptor here comes from an adult in good health.

V gene TRBV6-6 combines with J gene TRBJ1-2; D perhaps matches TRBD1 (5 bases). The ends were cut back, 2 bases at V and 7 bases at J, with 14 bases in the middle. Germline V gene lookup returns CDR1 MNHNY and CDR2 SVGAGI (reference sequence). The CDR3 totals 14 residues. CDR3 bases: TGTGCCAGCAGTTACCCGGGACTCCTCGGTGGCTACACCTTC. Residues: CASSYPGLLGGYTF.

The chain is built from TRBV24-1 and TRBJ2-1, with 10 positions matching TRBD2. Germline CDR1 reads KGHDR; CDR2 reads SFDVKD. The length of the CDR3 is 16 residues. The V segment lost 0 bases and the J segment 7 bases; nucleotides outside the gene matches: 5. The DNA of the CDR3 is TGTGCCACCAGTGATTTGGGACTAGCGGAATCAAATGAGCAGTTCTTC. Its translation: CATSDLGLAESNEQFF.

This chain connects TRBV28 to TRBJ1-4, with D unclear. The CDR3 loop spans 12 amino acids. V was shortened by 3 bases and J by 7 bases, with 6 bases between the two germline ends. Germline V gene data show CDR1 as MDHEN and CDR2 as SYDVKM. The CDR3 sequence is CASSFESEKLFF. CDR3 in DNA: TGTGCCAGCAGTTTTGAGTCTGAAAAACTGTTTTTT.

The chain uses TRBV6-1 and TRBJ2-5, with TRBD1 identical over 8 bases. Trimming removed 5 bases from V and 1 base from J; junction bases left unmatched: 6. This CDR3 spans 15 amino acids. The germline gives CDR1 MNHNS, CDR2 SASEGT. The CDR3 DNA follows: TGTGCCAGCAGTACTCTCGACAGGGGCCAAGAGACCCAGTACTTC. This encodes CASSTLDRGQETQYF.

The chain combines TRBV5-1 with TRBJ1-1, with 9 bases fitting TRBD1. The CDR3 is 17 residues long. Germline CDR1 reads SGHRS; CDR2 reads YFSETQ. The ends lost 0 bases at V and 10 bases at J; junction bases unmatched: 16. CDR3 DNA sequence: TGCGCCAGCAGCTTGGACTTTCGGGGGACAGGGACCTCCCGAGCTTTCTTT. Protein: CASSLDFRGTGTSRAFF.

The gene calls are TRBV20-1 and TRBJ1-6, with 7 bases matching TRBD1. V trimming: 4 bases; J trimming: 9 bases; junction bases outside the gene matches: 6. The CDR3 extends over 13 amino acids. The germline CDR1 and CDR2 sequences are DFQATT and SNEGSKA (reference sequence). As DNA, the CDR3 is TGCAGTGCTATTGACAGGGTGGGTTCACCCCTCCACTTT. Amino acids: CSAIDRVGSPLHF.

The V call is TRBV4-2, the J call TRBJ1-5; no definite D call. The CDR3 runs 15 residues. The V and J ends lost 2 bases and 4 bases respectively, with 12 bases between them. Per the germline V gene, CDR1 is LGHNA and CDR2 is YNFKEQ. DNA of the CDR3: TGTGCCAGCAGCCAATTTAGGTCGGCTAATCAGCCCCAGCATTTT. This encodes CASSQFRSANQPQHF.

J is TRBJ1-5 and V is TRBV2, with D maybe TRBD1 (6 bases). There are 15 residues in the CDR3. Per the germline V gene, CDR1 is SNHLY and CDR2 is FYNNEI. V lost 6 bases to trimming and J lost 4 bases, with 16 bases between them. The CDR3 DNA is TGTGCCAGCAGCTTTCTCGGACAGACGAATCAGCCCCAGCATTTT. It is translated as CASSFLGQTNQPQHF.

This clone was observed a few times. V gene TRBV10-1 combines with J gene TRBJ1-2; no definite D call. Per the germline V gene, CDR1 is WNHNN and CDR2 is SYGVQD (reference sequence). V was trimmed by 3 bases and J by 5 bases, leaving 10 bases between them. This CDR3 contains 13 residues. The CDR3, as DNA: TGCGCCAGCAGTGAAACAGTGTTATATGGCTACACCTTC. As protein: CASSETVLYGYTF.

This chain joins TRBV5-6 and TRBJ1-4; D call uncertain. CDR1 SGHDT and CDR2 YYEEEE come from the germline V gene. Trimming left V 0 bases short and J 0 bases short, with 12 bases between. CDR3 length: 17 residues. The CDR3 loop is CASSLGGGSPTNEKLFF. In DNA form, the CDR3 reads TGTGCCAGCAGCTTGGGAGGTGGGTCCCCAACTAATGAAAAACTGTTTTTT.

The chain employs TRBV11-3 and TRBJ2-3; unclear D gene. The CDR3 length is 10 residues. The V and J ends lost 5 bases and 13 bases respectively, with 10 bases between them. Germline lookup yields CDR1 SGHNT and CDR2 YENEEA. The CDR3: CASSATKEYF. For the CDR3, the DNA is TGTGCCAGCAGCGCGACGAAAGAGTATTTT.

This rearrangement joins TRBV7-6 to TRBJ1-3; 10 bases match TRBD1. Germline V lookup: CDR1 SGHVS, CDR2 FNYEAQ. V trimming: 2 bases; J trimming: 6 bases; junction bases outside the gene matches: 4. The CDR3 loop spans 15 amino acids. The CDR3 DNA sequence: TGTGCCAGCAGCTTACGGGGACAGGGGTCAAACACCATATATTTT. Translating it yields CASSLRGQGSNTIYF.

The J gene is TRBJ2-5, the V gene TRBV5-1; D gene ambiguous. This CDR3 contains 14 residues. Germline V lookup: CDR1 SGHRS, CDR2 YFSETQ. V was pared by 2 bases and J by 2 bases, with 10 bases between. This chain's CDR3 is CASSFNPQQETQYF. The CDR3 nucleotides are TGCGCCAGCAGCTTTAATCCACAACAAGAGACCCAGTACTTC.

The chain uses TRBV27 and TRBJ1-6; D ambiguous. Germline values: CDR1 MNHEY, CDR2 SMNVEV (reference sequence). The CDR3 loop spans 15 amino acids. Trimming took 7 bases from V and 6 from J, leaving 16 bases between them. CDR3 nucleotides: TGTGCCAGCACCCTTCTTGGTGTTGGTAATTCACCCCTCCACTTT. It translates to CASTLLGVGNSPLHF.

In this sample, this clone turned up once. The J gene is TRBJ1-4, the V gene TRBV14, with D perhaps TRBD1 (5 bases). Trimming left V 0 bases short and J 5 bases short, with 10 bases between. Germline assignment: CDR1 SGHDN and CDR2 FVKESK. This CDR3 has 15 amino acids. CDR3 in amino acids: CASSQDGRVNEKLFF. The CDR3 nucleotides read TGTGCCAGCAGCCAAGATGGCAGGGTCAATGAAAAACTGTTTTTT.

The chain employs TRBV27 and TRBJ1-2, with a tentative D call TRBD1 (6 bases). The CDR3 spans 15 residues. Trimming shortened V by 0 bases and J by 0 bases, and 8 bases separated the two germline ends. The germline gives CDR1 MNHEY, CDR2 SMNVEV (reference sequence). The CDR3 nucleotides read TGTGCCAGCAGTTTATCATGGGGGCCTAACTATGGCTACACCTTC. It yields the protein CASSLSWGPNYGYTF.

The V gene is TRBV2, the J gene TRBJ1-5; perhaps TRBD1 as D (5 bases). Trimming took 4 bases from V and 0 from J, leaving 16 bases between them. This CDR3 is 17 amino acids long. CDR1 and CDR2 from the germline V gene are SNHLY and FYNNEI. This chain's CDR3 is CASSARGLTYSNQPQHF. The CDR3 nucleotides read TGTGCCAGCAGTGCCCGGGGACTGACTTATAGCAATCAGCCCCAGCATTTT.

The chain recombines TRBV19 with TRBJ2-2, with D uncertain. The germline V gene encodes CDR1 LNHDA and CDR2 SQIVND (reference sequence). Between the trimmed V and J ends, which lost 8 bases and 8 bases, there was a span of 18 bases. The length of the CDR3 is 14 residues. The CDR3 DNA reads TGTGCCAGTTCCATGCGACGAGGTCAAGGGGAGCTGTTTTTT. Protein product: CASSMRRGQGELFF.

V gene TRBV27 combines with J gene TRBJ1-6, with 8 nucleotides matching TRBD1. CDR1 and CDR2 (germline): MNHEY, SMNVEV (reference sequence). V lost 5 bases to trimming and J lost 5 bases; unmatched junction nucleotides: 5. The CDR3 loop spans 15 amino acids. The CDR3 DNA reads as TGTGCCAGCAGTAGACAGGGGAACGATAATTCACCCCTCCACTTT. It codes for CASSRQGNDNSPLHF.

Here the CDR3 reads CATTTSGSNEQFF. For the CDR3, the DNA is TGTGCCACCACTACTAGCGGGAGCAATGAGCAGTTCTTC. V gene TRBV24-1 combines with J gene TRBJ2-1; 11 bases map to TRBD2. This CDR3 contains 13 residues. From germline, CDR1 is KGHDR and CDR2 SFDVKD. V lost 8 bases to trimming and J lost 6 bases; unmatched junction nucleotides: 2.

CDR3 residues: CASRNHRIQGYANGYTF. The CDR3 DNA reads as TGTGCCAGCAGGAACCACAGGATTCAGGGTTATGCAAATGGCTACACCTTC. The genes are TRBV7-2 and TRBJ1-2; a weak D match, TRBD1 (5 bases). Trimming removed 6 bases from V and 6 bases from J, with 26 bases in between. CDR1 SGHTA and CDR2 FQGNSA come from the germline V gene. This CDR3 comprises 17 residues.

This clone has only a few counts. A read error may produce the germline difference seen at one junction end. DNA of the CDR3: TGTGCCAGCAGCGAAGGGATAGGGAAACCCTTAGGGGAGACCCAGTACTTC. Translated: CASSEGIGKPLGETQYF. The chain has TRBV6-1 and TRBJ2-5; D not resolved. The CDR3 totals 17 residues. Germline CDR1 and CDR2: MNHNS and SASEGT.

The chain employs TRBV3-1 (or the pseudogene TRBV3-2) and TRBJ2-1, with 12 nucleotides matching TRBD2. The CDR3 totals 20 residues. V was clipped by 4 bases and J by 7 bases; unmatched bases: 20. Germline CDR1 LGHDT, CDR2 YNNKEL (reference sequence). In DNA form, the CDR3 reads TGTGCCAGCAGCCGGCGACTAGCGGGGGCCCTCCAGGCTCACAGGAATGAGCAGTTCTTC. It is translated as CASSRRLAGALQAHRNEQFF.